The 14 T cell receptor beta chains below all came from one sample that was sequenced in a study of early stage breast cancer tumors. Assay: immunoSEQ multiplex PCR; the TCRdb copy retains only in-frame clones and omits some. The top ten clones hold about 9.5% of a sample with tens of thousands of clones, roughly four fifths of them seen once. The sequenced sample was breast tumor tissue. All receptors derive from a person aged 25 to 39 with breast cancer.

This clone was recorded only once. This chain uses TRBV19 with TRBJ2-1; a possible D gene is TRBD1 (6 bases). V was cut by 3 bases and J by 1 base, with 13 bases left in between. Germline V gives CDR1 LNHDA, CDR2 SQIVND (reference sequence). The CDR3 has 16 residues. In DNA, the CDR3 is TGTGCCAGTAGTATTGGGGGCCTCGTGTCCTACAATGAGCAGTTCTTC. Its translation is CASSIGGLVSYNEQFF.

This rearrangement joins TRBV11-3 to TRBJ2-1; D not certain. In germline, CDR1 is SGHNT, CDR2 YENEEA. The CDR3 is 13 amino acids. V lost 0 bases, J lost 8 bases, and 8 bases lay in between. CDR3 coding DNA: TGTGCCAGCAGCTTAGATCACGGCGATGAGCAGTTCTTC. Amino acids: CASSLDHGDEQFF.

V gene TRBV6-5 combines with J gene TRBJ1-3; 7 bases are shared with TRBD1. V lost 6 bases to trimming and J lost 6 bases; unmatched junction nucleotides: 5. This CDR3 is built from 13 residues. From germline, CDR1 is MNHEY and CDR2 SVGAGI. CDR3 in DNA: TGTGCCAGCAGAGCAGGGGGAAAAAACACCATATATTTT. Residues: CASRAGGKNTIYF.

The rearrangement uses TRBV6-5 and TRBJ1-1, with 9 bases matching TRBD1. V shed 4 bases and J 4 bases; nucleotides not matched to a gene: 4. Germline V gene lookup returns CDR1 MNHEY and CDR2 SVGAGI. CDR3 length: 14 amino acids. CDR3 loop: CASSLGQGATEAFF. The CDR3 DNA is TGTGCCAGCAGTTTGGGACAGGGTGCCACTGAAGCTTTCTTT.

The chain joins TRBV21-1 to TRBJ1-5; the table's D call TRBD1 went unverified against the DNA. TRBV21-1 is designated a pseudogene. The CDR3 is 17 amino acids. Here the CDR3 reads CASSAYRVCPCNQPQHF. The CDR3 DNA sequence: TGTGCCAGCAGCGCCTACAGGGTGTGTCCTTGCAATCAGCCCCAGCATTTT.

V gene TRBV12-5 combines with J gene TRBJ2-1; TRBD2 agrees at 11 bases. V was pared by 3 bases and J by 5 bases, with 6 bases of the junction left unmatched. The CDR3 loop spans 16 amino acids. The V gene's germline CDR1 is LGHNT and CDR2 FRNRAP. CDR3 DNA sequence: TGTGCTAGTGGTTTCCCGACTAGCGGGAAGCACAATGAGCAGTTCTTC. Translating gives CASGFPTSGKHNEQFF.

This clone came up once. The chain employs TRBV30 and TRBJ2-1, with D perhaps matching TRBD1 (7 bases). V lost 0 bases and J lost 9, with 21 bases in between. The CDR3 loop spans 16 amino acids. The germline V gene encodes CDR1 GTSNPN and CDR2 SVGIG (reference sequence). DNA for the CDR3: TGTGCCTGGAGTGTACTCGTTGTAGCGGCAGGGGGTGAGCAGTTCTTC. Residues: CAWSVLVVAAGGEQFF.

V gene TRBV7-3 combines with J gene TRBJ2-3; D might be TRBD1 (6 bases). The V and J ends lost 2 bases and 5 bases respectively, with 11 bases between them. The CDR3 has 14 residues. Germline CDR1 SGHTA, CDR2 FQGTGA. For the CDR3, the DNA is TGTGCCAGCAGCTTAGGGACACCCGGAGATACGCAGTATTTT. Its protein product is CASSLGTPGDTQYF. Together with reference TRBV7-3 and TRBJ2-3, the CDR3 gives the full variable domain: GAGVSQTPSNKVTEKGKYVELRCDPISGHTALYWYRQSLGQGPEFLIYFQGTGAADDSGLPNDRFFAVRPEGSVSTLKIQRTERGDSAVYLCASSLGTPGDTQYFGPGTRLTVL.

The V call is TRBV30, the J call TRBJ1-1, with 7 nucleotides matching TRBD1. V shed 8 bases and J 4 bases; nucleotides not matched to a gene: 7. The CDR3 is made up of 12 amino acids. Germline CDR1 is GTSNPN and CDR2 is SVGIG (reference sequence). The CDR3 DNA reads TGTGCCACACGGACAGGTCGCACTGAAGCTTTCTTT. Its protein is CATRTGRTEAFF.

Concerning this clone: The same CDR3 also results from other DNA sequences found in this sample. The chain combines TRBV7-2 with TRBJ2-1, with 12 bases lining up with TRBD2. The V gene's germline CDR1 is SGHTA and CDR2 FQGNSA. The trim removed 5 bases at V and 5 bases at J, leaving 4 bases unmatched. There are 15 residues in the CDR3. The DNA of the CDR3 is TGTGCCAGCAGCCTGACTAGCGGGAGCCACAATGAGCAGTTCTTC. This gives the protein CASSLTSGSHNEQFF.

This clone was observed once. The V call is TRBV18, the J call TRBJ1-4; TRBD1 aligns across 11 bases. Germline-derived CDR1 and CDR2 are KGHSH and LQKENI. This CDR3 contains 16 residues. After removal of 6 bases from V and 7 bases from J, the junction contained 10 bases not matched to a gene. The CDR3 DNA follows: TGTGCCAGCTCCCTAGGACAGGGGGCGCTTAGTGAAAAACTGTTTTTT. Its translation: CASSLGQGALSEKLFF. The full variable domain, rest sourced from reference TRBV18 and TRBJ1-4, is NAGVMQNPRHLVRRRGQEARLRCSPMKGHSHVYWYRQLPEEGLKFMVYLQKENIIDESGMPKERFSAEFPKEGPSILRIQQVVRGDSAAYFCASSLGQGALSEKLFFGSGTQLSVL.

Sample share makes this clone medium-sized (0.01 to 0.1%). This sequence joins TRBV9 and TRBJ1-4; TRBD1 matches 7 bases. V gave up 3 bases and J gave up 6 bases; unmatched junction bases: 2. This CDR3 contains 13 residues. The germline CDR1 and CDR2 sequences are SGDLS and YYNGEE. CDR3 sequence (DNA): TGTGCCAGCAGCGAGGGGACAGATGAAAAACTGTTTTTT. Translating it yields CASSEGTDEKLFF. The full variable domain, its missing parts supplied by reference TRBV9 and TRBJ1-4, is DSGVTQTPKHLITATGQRVTLRCSPRSGDLSVYWYQQSLDQGLQFLIQYYNGEERAKGNILERFSAQQFPDLHSELNLSSLELGDSALYFCASSEGTDEKLFFGSGTQLSVL.

This clone was seen once. The V gene is TRBV5-1, the J gene TRBJ1-4; possible D gene TRBD1, 5 bases. The V gene's germline CDR1 is SGHRS and CDR2 YFSETQ. V lost 2 bases and J lost 8, with 10 bases in between. The CDR3 totals 13 residues. This CDR3 reads CASSFTTGEKLFF. The CDR3 DNA follows: TGCGCCAGCAGCTTTACCACAGGCGAAAAACTGTTTTTT.

This clone has only one observation. The genes are TRBV7-9 and TRBJ2-3; D call uncertain. The CDR3 covers 14 residues. The V end lost 3 bases, the J end lost 1 base, and 8 bases lay between the germline ends. Germline CDR1 is SEHNR and CDR2 is FQNEAQ (reference sequence). CDR3 in amino acids: CASSLLQGTDTQYF. In DNA, the CDR3 is TGTGCCAGCAGCTTGCTTCAGGGCACAGATACGCAGTATTTT.